These T cell receptor beta chains were read from a single sample in a study of CD4 and CD8 cells across lung adenocarcinoma regions. TCRdb reprocessed the PCR reads with MiXCR, giving one entry per CDR3 protein. The data show roughly 2,000 distinct CDR3 sequences, 51% seen once. The material sequenced was CD4+ T cells from the center of a lung tumor. The origin of the receptors is a female donor with lung adenocarcinoma. The CD4 and CD8 labels of this study may be unreliable. CDR3s include the opening cysteine and the closing phenylalanine or tryptophan. Each record gives: V gene, J gene, clone size, D gene, CDR3 DNA, CDR3 protein. D genes are given only for firm matches. Clone size is given for some rows only: seen once, a few or many times, or a class if the clone is expanded.

>TRBV27|TRBJ1-5|-|TRBD1
TGTGCCAGCAGTCCAATACAGGGGGGACAGCCCCAGCATTTT
CASSPIQGGQPQHF
>TRBV27|TRBJ2-5|-|-
TGTGCCAGCAGTTTATTTCGGGGGGCCACCCAGACCCAGTACTTC
CASSLFRGATQTQYF
>TRBV6-1|TRBJ2-3|medium-sized|-
TGTGCCAGCAGTGAAGATCCGAGGGCCCGATCGCAGTATTTT
CASSEDPRARSQYF
>TRBV6-1|TRBJ2-7|-|TRBD2
TGTGCCAGCAGATTCCGCAAGCTAGCGGGCTACGAGCAGTACTTC
CASRFRKLAGYEQYF
>TRBV10-2|TRBJ2-7|-|-
TGCGCCAGCACCCCGGTAGGAAACGCCTACGAGCAGTACTTC
CASTPVGNAYEQYF
>TRBV6-1|TRBJ1-1|-|-
TGTGCCAGCAGGATGGGAGAAAAAGTGTCCACTGAAGCTTTCTTT
CASRMGEKVSTEAFF
>TRBV6-5|TRBJ2-1|few|-
TGTGCCAGCAGTTACTCCCAGGGGCTTGAGCAGTTCTTC
CASSYSQGLEQFF
>TRBV10-3|TRBJ2-7|-|TRBD2
TGTGCCATCAGAGAAAGCGGGGGGACCTACGAGCAGTACTTC
CAIRESGGTYEQYF
>TRBV5-1|TRBJ2-3|-|TRBD2
TGCGCCAGCAGCTTGGATCCTAGCGGGATGACAGATACGCAGTATTTT
CASSLDPSGMTDTQYF
>TRBV6-5|TRBJ1-1|-|TRBD1
TGTGCCAGCAGTTTACGGGGACAGCTTGAAGCTTTCTTT
CASSLRGQLEAFF
>TRBV10-1|TRBJ2-3|-|TRBD2
TGCGCCAGCAGTGATTTGGCGGGAGGCACAGATACGCAGTATTTT
CASSDLAGGTDTQYF
>TRBV6-1|TRBJ2-1|-|-
TGTGCCAGCAGTGTTTCATGGGGCCAAGAGACCCAGTTCTTC
CASSVSWGQETQFF